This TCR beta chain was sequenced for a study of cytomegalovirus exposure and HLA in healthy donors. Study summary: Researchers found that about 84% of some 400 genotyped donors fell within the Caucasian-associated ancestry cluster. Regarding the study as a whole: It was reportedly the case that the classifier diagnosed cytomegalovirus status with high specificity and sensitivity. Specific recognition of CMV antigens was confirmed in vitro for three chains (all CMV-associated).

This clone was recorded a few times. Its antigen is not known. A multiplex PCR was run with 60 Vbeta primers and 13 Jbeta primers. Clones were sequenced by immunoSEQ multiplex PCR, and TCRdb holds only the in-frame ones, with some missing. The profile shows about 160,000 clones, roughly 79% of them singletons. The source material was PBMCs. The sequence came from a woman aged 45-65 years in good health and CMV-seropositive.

CDR3 sequence reads: CASSLFGYGYTF. The CDR3 DNA reads as TGTGCCAGCAGTTTATTCGGGTATGGCTACACCTTC. The V gene is TRBV28, the J gene TRBJ1-2; no clear D gene. The germline V and J ends were trimmed by 1 base and 5 bases, with 5 bases remaining between them. The CDR3 has 12 residues. The V gene's germline CDR1 is MDHEN and CDR2 SYDVKM.